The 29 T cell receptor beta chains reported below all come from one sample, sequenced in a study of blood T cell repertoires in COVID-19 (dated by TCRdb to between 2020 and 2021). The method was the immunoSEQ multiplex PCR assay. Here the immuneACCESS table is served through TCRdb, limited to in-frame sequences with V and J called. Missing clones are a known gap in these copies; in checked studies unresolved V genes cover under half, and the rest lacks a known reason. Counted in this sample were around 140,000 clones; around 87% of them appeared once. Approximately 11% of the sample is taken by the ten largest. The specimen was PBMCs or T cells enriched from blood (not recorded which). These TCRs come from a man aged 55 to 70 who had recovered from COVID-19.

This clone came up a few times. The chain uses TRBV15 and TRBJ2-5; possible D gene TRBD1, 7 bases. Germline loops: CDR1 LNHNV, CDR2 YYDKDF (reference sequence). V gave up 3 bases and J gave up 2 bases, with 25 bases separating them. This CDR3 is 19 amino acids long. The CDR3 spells CATSSPRQGTGVLQETQYF. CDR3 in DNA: TGTGCCACCAGCAGCCCTAGACAGGGAACGGGAGTGTTACAAGAGACCCAGTACTTC. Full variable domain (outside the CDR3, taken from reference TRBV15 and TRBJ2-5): DAMVIQNPRYQVTQFGKPVTLSCSQTLNHNVMYWYQQKSSQAPKLLFHYYDKDFNNEADTPDNFQSRRPNTSFCFLDIRSPGLGDTAMYLCATSSPRQGTGVLQETQYFGPGTRLLVL.

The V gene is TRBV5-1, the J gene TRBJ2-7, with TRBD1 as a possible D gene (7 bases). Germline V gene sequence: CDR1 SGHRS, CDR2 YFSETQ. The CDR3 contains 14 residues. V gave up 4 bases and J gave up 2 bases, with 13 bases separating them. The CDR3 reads CASSTGEVTYEQYF. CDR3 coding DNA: TGCGCCAGCAGCACAGGGGAGGTGACCTACGAGCAGTACTTC.

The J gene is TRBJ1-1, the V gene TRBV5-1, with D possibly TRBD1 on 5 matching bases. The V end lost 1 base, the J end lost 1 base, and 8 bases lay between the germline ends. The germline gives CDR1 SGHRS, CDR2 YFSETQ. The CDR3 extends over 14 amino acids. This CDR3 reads CASSLWGQNTEAFF. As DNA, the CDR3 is TGCGCCAGCAGCTTGTGGGGCCAGAACACTGAAGCTTTCTTT.

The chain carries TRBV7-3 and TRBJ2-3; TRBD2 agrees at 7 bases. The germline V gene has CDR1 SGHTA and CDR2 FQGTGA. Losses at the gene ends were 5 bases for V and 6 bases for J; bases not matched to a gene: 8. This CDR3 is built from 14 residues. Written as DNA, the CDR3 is TGTGCCAGCAGCCCCAGCGGGACCCCCGATACGCAGTATTTT. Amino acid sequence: CASSPSGTPDTQYF.

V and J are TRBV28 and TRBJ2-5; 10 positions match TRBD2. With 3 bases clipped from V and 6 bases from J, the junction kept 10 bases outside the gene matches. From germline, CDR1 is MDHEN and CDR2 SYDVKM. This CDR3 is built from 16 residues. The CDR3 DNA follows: TGTGCCAGCAGTTTCTCCCCCTCGGGACTAGCGAAGACCCAGTACTTC. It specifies CASSFSPSGLAKTQYF.

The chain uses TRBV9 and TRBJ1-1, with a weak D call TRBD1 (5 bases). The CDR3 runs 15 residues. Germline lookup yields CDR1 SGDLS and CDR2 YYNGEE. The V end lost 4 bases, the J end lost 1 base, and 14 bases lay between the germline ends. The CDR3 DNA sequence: TGTGCCAGCAGCCCCCATCGGGGGTCGAACACTGAAGCTTTCTTT. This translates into CASSPHRGSNTEAFF.

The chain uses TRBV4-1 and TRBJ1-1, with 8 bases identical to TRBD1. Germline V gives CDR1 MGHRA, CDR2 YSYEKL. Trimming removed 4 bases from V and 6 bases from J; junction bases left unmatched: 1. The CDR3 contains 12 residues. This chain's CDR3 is CASSPDRAEAFF. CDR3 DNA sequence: TGCGCCAGCAGCCCGGACAGGGCTGAAGCTTTCTTT.

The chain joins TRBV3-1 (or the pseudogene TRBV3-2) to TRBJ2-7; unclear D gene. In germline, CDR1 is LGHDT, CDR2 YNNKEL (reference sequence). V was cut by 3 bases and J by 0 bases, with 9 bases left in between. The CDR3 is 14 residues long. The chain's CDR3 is CASSQSQISYEQYF. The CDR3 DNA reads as TGTGCCAGCAGCCAGTCCCAGATCTCCTACGAGCAGTACTTC.

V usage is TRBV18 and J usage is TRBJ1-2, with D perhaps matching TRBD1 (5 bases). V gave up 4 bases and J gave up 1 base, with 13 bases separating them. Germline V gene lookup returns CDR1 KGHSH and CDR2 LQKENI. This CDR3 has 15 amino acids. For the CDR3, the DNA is TGTGCCAGCTCACTCGACAGAACCCTTAACTATGGCTACACCTTC. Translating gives CASSLDRTLNYGYTF.

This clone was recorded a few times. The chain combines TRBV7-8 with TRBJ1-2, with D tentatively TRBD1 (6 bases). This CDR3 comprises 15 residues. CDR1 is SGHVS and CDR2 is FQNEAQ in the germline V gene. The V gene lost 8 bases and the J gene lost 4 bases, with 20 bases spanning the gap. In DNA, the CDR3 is TGTGCCAGCCGCCAGGCTAGGGACAAGATCTATGGCTACACCTTC. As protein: CASRQARDKIYGYTF.

The CDR3 DNA sequence: TGCAGCGTTGCCGCCAGGGGGTCGAACAATGAGCAGTTCTTC. This translates into CSVAARGSNNEQFF. The V and J genes are TRBV29-1 and TRBJ2-1; 7 bases are a match to TRBD1. The V gene's germline CDR1 is SQVTM and CDR2 ANQGSEA. Germline trimming cut 4 bases from V and 5 bases from J; bases unmatched to any gene: 8. This CDR3 region has 14 residues.

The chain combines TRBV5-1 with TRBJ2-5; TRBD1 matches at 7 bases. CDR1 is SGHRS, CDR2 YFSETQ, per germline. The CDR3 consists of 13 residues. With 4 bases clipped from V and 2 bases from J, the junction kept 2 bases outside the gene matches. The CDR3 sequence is CASSTGAQETQYF. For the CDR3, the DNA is TGCGCCAGCAGCACAGGGGCACAAGAGACCCAGTACTTC. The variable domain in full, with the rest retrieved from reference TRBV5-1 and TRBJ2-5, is KAGVTQTPRYLIKTRGQQVTLSCSPISGHRSVSWYQQTPGQGLQFLFEYFSETQRNKGNFPGRFSGRQFSNSRSEMNVSTLELGDSALYLCASSTGAQETQYFGPGTRLLVL.

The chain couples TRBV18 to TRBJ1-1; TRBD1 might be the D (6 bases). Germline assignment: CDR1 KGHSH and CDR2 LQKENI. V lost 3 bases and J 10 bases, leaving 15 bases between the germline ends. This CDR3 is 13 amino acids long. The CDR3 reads CASSPDRTAAAFF. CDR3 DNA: TGTGCCAGCTCACCCGACAGGACAGCGGCAGCTTTCTTT.

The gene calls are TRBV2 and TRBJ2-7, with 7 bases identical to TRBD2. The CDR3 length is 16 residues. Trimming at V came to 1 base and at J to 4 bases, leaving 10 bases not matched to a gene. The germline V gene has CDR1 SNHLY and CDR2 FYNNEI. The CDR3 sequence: CASSEGRGGTLYEQYF. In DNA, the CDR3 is TGTGCCAGCAGTGAAGGGCGGGGAGGGACGTTGTACGAGCAGTACTTC.

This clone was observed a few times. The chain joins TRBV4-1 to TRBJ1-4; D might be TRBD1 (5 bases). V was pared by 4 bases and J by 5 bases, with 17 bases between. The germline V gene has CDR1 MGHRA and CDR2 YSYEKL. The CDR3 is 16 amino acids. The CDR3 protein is CASSPRERAGNEKLFF. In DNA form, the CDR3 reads TGCGCCAGCAGCCCCAGGGAACGGGCAGGAAATGAAAAACTGTTTTTT.

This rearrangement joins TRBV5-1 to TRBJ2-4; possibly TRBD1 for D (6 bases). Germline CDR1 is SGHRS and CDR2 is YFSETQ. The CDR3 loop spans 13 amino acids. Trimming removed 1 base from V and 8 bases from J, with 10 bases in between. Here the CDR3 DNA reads TGCGCCAGCAGCTTGACAGGGCTGGACATTCAGTACTTC. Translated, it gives CASSLTGLDIQYF.

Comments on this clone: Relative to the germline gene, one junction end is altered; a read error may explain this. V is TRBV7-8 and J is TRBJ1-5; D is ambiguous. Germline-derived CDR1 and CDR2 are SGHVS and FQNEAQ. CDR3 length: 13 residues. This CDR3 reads CASSLKSTQPQHF. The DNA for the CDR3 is TGTGCCAGCAGCTTGAAGAGCACTCAGCCCCAGCATTTT.

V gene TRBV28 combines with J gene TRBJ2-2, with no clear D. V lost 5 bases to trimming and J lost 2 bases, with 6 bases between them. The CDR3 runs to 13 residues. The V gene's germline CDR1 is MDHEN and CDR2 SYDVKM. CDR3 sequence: CASSPSNTGELFF. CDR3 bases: TGTGCCAGCAGTCCTAGTAACACCGGGGAGCTGTTTTTT.

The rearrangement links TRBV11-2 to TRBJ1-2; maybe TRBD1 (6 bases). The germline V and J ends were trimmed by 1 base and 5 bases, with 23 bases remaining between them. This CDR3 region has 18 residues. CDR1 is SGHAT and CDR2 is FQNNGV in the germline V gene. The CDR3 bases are TGTGCCAGCAGCTTAGTTAGGGGGTTTCCATCCTCGAGGTATGGCTACACCTTC. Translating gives CASSLVRGFPSSRYGYTF.

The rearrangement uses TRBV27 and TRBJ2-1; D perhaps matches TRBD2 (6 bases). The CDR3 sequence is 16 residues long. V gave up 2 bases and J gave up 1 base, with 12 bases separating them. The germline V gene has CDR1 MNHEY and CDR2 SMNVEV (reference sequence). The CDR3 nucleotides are TGTGCCAGCAGTTTACGCGGGGTTGTTTCCTACAATGAGCAGTTCTTC. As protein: CASSLRGVVSYNEQFF.

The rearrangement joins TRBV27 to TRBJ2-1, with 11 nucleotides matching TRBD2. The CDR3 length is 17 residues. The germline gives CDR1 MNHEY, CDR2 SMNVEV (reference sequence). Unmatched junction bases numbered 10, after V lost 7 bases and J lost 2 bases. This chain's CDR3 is CASIPGGSGGAYNEQFF. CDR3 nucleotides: TGTGCCAGCATTCCCGGGGGTAGCGGGGGGGCCTACAATGAGCAGTTCTTC.

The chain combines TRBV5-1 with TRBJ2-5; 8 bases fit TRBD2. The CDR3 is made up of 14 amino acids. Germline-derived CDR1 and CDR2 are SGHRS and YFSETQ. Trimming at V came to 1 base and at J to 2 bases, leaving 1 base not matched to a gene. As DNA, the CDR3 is TGCGCCAGCAGCTTGACTAGCGGACAAGAGACCCAGTACTTC. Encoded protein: CASSLTSGQETQYF. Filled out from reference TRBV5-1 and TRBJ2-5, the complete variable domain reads KAGVTQTPRYLIKTRGQQVTLSCSPISGHRSVSWYQQTPGQGLQFLFEYFSETQRNKGNFPGRFSGRQFSNSRSEMNVSTLELGDSALYLCASSLTSGQETQYFGPGTRLLVL.

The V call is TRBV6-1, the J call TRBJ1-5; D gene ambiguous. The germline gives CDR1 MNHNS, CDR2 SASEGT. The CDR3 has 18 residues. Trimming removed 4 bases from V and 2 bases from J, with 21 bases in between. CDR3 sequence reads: CASSVPGGKPRGNQPQHF. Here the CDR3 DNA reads TGTGCCAGCAGTGTCCCGGGAGGCAAACCAAGGGGCAATCAGCCCCAGCATTTT.

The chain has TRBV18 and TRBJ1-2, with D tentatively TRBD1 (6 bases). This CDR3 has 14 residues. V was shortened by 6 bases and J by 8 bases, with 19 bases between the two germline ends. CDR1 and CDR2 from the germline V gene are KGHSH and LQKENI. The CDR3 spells CASSPGGRGSGYTF. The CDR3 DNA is TGTGCCAGCTCCCCGGGAGGCAGGGGAAGCGGCTACACCTTC. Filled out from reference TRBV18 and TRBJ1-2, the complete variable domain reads NAGVMQNPRHLVRRRGQEARLRCSPMKGHSHVYWYRQLPEEGLKFMVYLQKENIIDESGMPKERFSAEFPKEGPSILRIQQVVRGDSAAYFCASSPGGRGSGYTFGSGTRLTVV.

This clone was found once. The CDR3 nucleotides read TGTGCCAGCAGCACCCGCCCCGGGGCAGGACAGTCGGGTGAGCAGTTCTTC. This sequence encodes CASSTRPGAGQSGEQFF. The rearrangement uses TRBV11-2 and TRBJ2-1, with D possibly TRBD1 on 6 matching bases. This CDR3 comprises 17 residues. V lost 5 bases and J lost 9, with 26 bases in between. CDR1 is SGHAT and CDR2 is FQNNGV in the germline V gene.

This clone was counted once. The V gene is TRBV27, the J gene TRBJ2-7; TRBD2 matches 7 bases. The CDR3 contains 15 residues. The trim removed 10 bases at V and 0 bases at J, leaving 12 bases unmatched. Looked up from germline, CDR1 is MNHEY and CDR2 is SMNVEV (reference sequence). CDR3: CATSEAGLSSYEQYF. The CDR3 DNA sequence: TGTGCCACCTCAGAAGCGGGGCTCAGCTCCTACGAGCAGTACTTC.

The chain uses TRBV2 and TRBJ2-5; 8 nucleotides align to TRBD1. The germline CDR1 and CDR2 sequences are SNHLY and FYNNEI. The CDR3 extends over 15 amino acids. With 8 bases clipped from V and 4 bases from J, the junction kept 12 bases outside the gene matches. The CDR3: CASRFRAGGRETQYF. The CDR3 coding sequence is TGTGCCAGCCGATTTAGGGCAGGGGGCCGAGAGACCCAGTACTTC. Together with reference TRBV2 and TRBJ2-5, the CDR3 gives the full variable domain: EPEVTQTPSHQVTQMGQEVILRCVPISNHLYFYWYRQILGQKVEFLVSFYNNEISEKSEIFDDQFSVERPDGSNFTLKIRSTKLEDSAMYFCASRFRAGGRETQYFGPGTRLLVL.

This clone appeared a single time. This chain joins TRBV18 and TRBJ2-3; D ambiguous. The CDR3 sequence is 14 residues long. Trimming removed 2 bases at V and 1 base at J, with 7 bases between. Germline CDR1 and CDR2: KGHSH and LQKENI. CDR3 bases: TGTGCCAGCTCACCAGTTCCGGGCACAGATACGCAGTATTTT. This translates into CASSPVPGTDTQYF.

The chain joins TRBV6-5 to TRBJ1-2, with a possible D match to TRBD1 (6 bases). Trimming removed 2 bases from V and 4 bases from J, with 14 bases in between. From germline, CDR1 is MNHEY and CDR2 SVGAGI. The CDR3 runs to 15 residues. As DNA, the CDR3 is TGTGCCAGCAGTTACAGGGCAGGGGACATCTATGGCTACACCTTC. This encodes CASSYRAGDIYGYTF.